This T cell receptor beta chain is drawn from a study of T cell changes during pregnancy in multiple sclerosis. Trimming removed 1 base at V and 3 bases at J, with 10 bases between. The CDR3 is 14 amino acids. Per the germline V gene, CDR1 is SGHVS and CDR2 is FNYEAQ. Clones were sequenced by immunoSEQ multiplex PCR, and TCRdb holds only the in-frame ones, with some missing. The sample yields approximately 100,000 clones, 75% to 95% seen once. This TCR was recovered from a female donor with multiple sclerosis, enrolled in a pregnancy study. The sequencing used peripheral blood, collected in the second trimester of pregnancy. The chain has TRBV7-6 and TRBJ2-7; D remains unclear. The CDR3 nucleotides are TGTGCCAGCAGCTTAGGAGGTCCACACTACGAGCAGTACTTC. This sequence encodes CASSLGGPHYEQYF.